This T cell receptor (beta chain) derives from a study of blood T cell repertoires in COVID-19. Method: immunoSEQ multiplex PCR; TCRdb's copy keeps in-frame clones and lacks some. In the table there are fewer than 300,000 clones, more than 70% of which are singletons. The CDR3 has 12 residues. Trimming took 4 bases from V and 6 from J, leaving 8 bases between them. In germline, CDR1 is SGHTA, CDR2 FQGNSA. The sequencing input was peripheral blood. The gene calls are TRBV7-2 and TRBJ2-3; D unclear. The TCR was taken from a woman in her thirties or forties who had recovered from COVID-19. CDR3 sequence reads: CASSSSRDTQYF. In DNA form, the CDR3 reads TGTGCCAGCAGCTCATCCAGGGATACGCAGTATTTT.